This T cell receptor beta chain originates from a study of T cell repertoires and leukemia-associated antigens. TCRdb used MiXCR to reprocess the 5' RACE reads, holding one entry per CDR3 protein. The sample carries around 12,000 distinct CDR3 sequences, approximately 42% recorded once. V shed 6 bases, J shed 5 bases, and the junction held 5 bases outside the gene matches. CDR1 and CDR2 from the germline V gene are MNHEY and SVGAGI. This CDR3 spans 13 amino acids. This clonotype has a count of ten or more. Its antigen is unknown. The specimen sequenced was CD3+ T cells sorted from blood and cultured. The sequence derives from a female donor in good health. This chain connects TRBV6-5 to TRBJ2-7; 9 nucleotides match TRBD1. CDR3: CASRDDRGNEQYF. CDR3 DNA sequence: TGTGCCAGCAGAGACGACAGGGGGAACGAGCAGTACTTC.